A selection of T cell receptor beta chains follows, all from one sample in a study of blood T cell repertoires in COVID-19. TCRdb's copy holds only in-frame clones and misses some; the assay was immunoSEQ multiplex PCR. In the table there are roughly 200,000 clones, more than 80% of which are singletons. Sequencing was performed on PBMCs or T cells enriched from blood (not recorded which). Source of these receptors: a man aged 35-49 years who had recovered from COVID-19. Both conserved end residues are part of each CDR3. Each record gives: D gene, V gene, clone size, J gene, CDR3 DNA, CDR3 protein. D genes are given only for firm matches. The size of a clone is reported for some rows only, either as once, few or many, or as a class for expanded clones.

D: TRBD1; V: TRBV28; size: .; J: TRBJ1-2; DNA: TGTGCCAGCAGTTCCCGGGACAGTGTCTACCAGGGCTATGGCTACACCTTC; CDR3: CASSSRDSVYQGYGYTF
D: TRBD2; V: TRBV5-4; size: .; J: TRBJ2-3; DNA: TGTGCCAGCAGCTTTGGACTAGCGGGAGTCGATACGCAGTATTTT; CDR3: CASSFGLAGVDTQYF
D: TRBD1; V: TRBV6-5; size: .; J: TRBJ1-1; DNA: TGTGCCAGCAGCGTAACAGGGGGCACTGAAGCTTTCTTT; CDR3: CASSVTGGTEAFF
D: .; V: TRBV7-2; size: .; J: TRBJ1-6; DNA: TGTGCCAGCAGCTCAACCCTCCGGGGTACCTCACCCCTCCACTTT; CDR3: CASSSTLRGTSPLHF
D: .; V: TRBV4-1; size: .; J: TRBJ1-1; DNA: TGCGCCAGCTCGTCAGCTGGGAGCACTGAAGCTTTCTTT; CDR3: CASSSAGSTEAFF
D: .; V: TRBV6-5; size: .; J: TRBJ2-2; DNA: TGTGCCAGCAGTTATTGGCAGGGTGACACCGGGGAGCTGTTTTTT; CDR3: CASSYWQGDTGELFF
D: .; V: TRBV7-9; size: .; J: TRBJ1-1; DNA: TGTGCCAGCAGCAGAAAAGCGGAGACTTTCTTT; CDR3: CASSRKAETFF
D: .; V: TRBV19; size: .; J: TRBJ2-7; DNA: TGTGCCAGTAGTACCGGGACTTCTTTTGAGCAGTACTTC; CDR3: CASSTGTSFEQYF
D: TRBD1; V: TRBV27; size: .; J: TRBJ1-6; DNA: TGTGCCAGCAGTTTTGGGACAGGGTCTTGGAATTCACCCCTCCACTTT; CDR3: CASSFGTGSWNSPLHF
D: TRBD1; V: TRBV5-1; size: .; J: TRBJ2-7; DNA: TGCGCCAGCAGCCCGAACCCCGGGACAGTATCCTACGAGCAGTACTTC; CDR3: CASSPNPGTVSYEQYF
D: TRBD1; V: TRBV5-6; size: .; J: TRBJ1-2; DNA: TGTGCCAGCAGCCGGGACAGGTTATATGGCTACACCTTC; CDR3: CASSRDRLYGYTF
D: .; V: TRBV6-6; size: .; J: TRBJ2-7; DNA: TGTGCCAGCAGCCCAGACGGCCAGGGGTCCTACGAGCAGTACTTC; CDR3: CASSPDGQGSYEQYF
D: TRBD1; V: TRBV18; size: .; J: TRBJ1-5; DNA: TGTGCCAGCTCGAAAGGACAGGCCAATCAGCCCCAGCATTTT; CDR3: CASSKGQANQPQHF
D: .; V: TRBV11-2; size: .; J: TRBJ1-6; DNA: TGTGCCAGCAGCTCCCCCCCAGAACCCCTCCACTTT; CDR3: CASSSPPEPLHF
D: TRBD2; V: TRBV9; size: once; J: TRBJ2-2; DNA: TGTGCCAGCAGCCGGGACTATAACACCGGGGAGCTGTTTTTT; CDR3: CASSRDYNTGELFF
D: .; V: TRBV7-3; size: .; J: TRBJ2-2; DNA: TGTGCCAGCAGCGTGCTAGCCACCGGGGAGCTGTTTTTT; CDR3: CASSVLATGELFF
D: .; V: TRBV15; size: .; J: TRBJ1-4; DNA: TGTGCCACCAGCAGAGACCTCCGGGAAGGGTGTTCGTTTTTT; CDR3: CATSRDLREGCSFF
D: .; V: TRBV19; size: .; J: TRBJ2-6; DNA: TGTGCCAGTGCAGCAGGGTTTCGTTCCGGGGCCAACGTCCTGACTTTC; CDR3: CASAAGFRSGANVLTF
D: TRBD1; V: TRBV2; size: .; J: TRBJ1-5; DNA: TGTGCCAGCCTCAGGGACAGGGCCAATCAGCCCCAGCATTTT; CDR3: CASLRDRANQPQHF
D: .; V: TRBV5-1; size: .; J: TRBJ2-3; DNA: TGCGCCAGCAGCTTGCGGGGTAGCGGTGGGGTGAGGACAGATACGCAGTATTTT; CDR3: CASSLRGSGGVRTDTQYF
D: TRBD2; V: TRBV30; size: few; J: TRBJ2-1; DNA: TGTGCCTGGACCCCTAGGACTAGCGCGAATGAGCAGTTCTTC; CDR3: CAWTPRTSANEQFF
D: .; V: TRBV7-8; size: .; J: TRBJ1-2; DNA: TGTGCCAGCAGCTTGAAGCAGGGAGGGAGGGGACTCTTTGGTGGCTACACCTTC; CDR3: CASSLKQGGRGLFGGYTF
D: .; V: TRBV19; size: .; J: TRBJ1-4; DNA: TGTGCCAGTAGGACAGACGCAACTAATGAAAAACTGTTTTTT; CDR3: CASRTDATNEKLFF
D: TRBD1; V: TRBV28; size: once; J: TRBJ2-7; DNA: TGTGCCAGCATAACGACCGGGACAGGTATACACGAGCAGTACTTC; CDR3: CASITTGTGIHEQYF
D: .; V: TRBV14; size: .; J: TRBJ1-1; DNA: TGTGCCAGCAGAGCTTTTCCAGGAAGTATGAACACTGAAGCTTTCTTT; CDR3: CASRAFPGSMNTEAFF
D: TRBD1; V: TRBV29-1; size: once; J: TRBJ2-7; DNA: TGCAGCGTCCGGGACAGGGTCTCCTACGAGCAGTACTTC; CDR3: CSVRDRVSYEQYF
D: TRBD1; V: TRBV28; size: .; J: TRBJ1-2; DNA: TGTGCCAGCAGTTTCACAGGGGTCGGTGGCTACACCTTC; CDR3: CASSFTGVGGYTF
D: TRBD1; V: TRBV30; size: .; J: TRBJ1-5; DNA: TGTGCCTGGAGTATACACAGGGGGCGTGGCAATCAGCCCCAGCATTTT; CDR3: CAWSIHRGRGNQPQHF
D: TRBD1; V: TRBV19; size: .; J: TRBJ2-5; DNA: TGTGCCAGTAGGGCAGGGGGCAGGGAGACCCAGTACTTC; CDR3: CASRAGGRETQYF
D: .; V: TRBV7-8; size: .; J: TRBJ2-7; DNA: TGTGCCAGCAGCTTTCCTCAGGCAGGGTCATACGAGCAGTACTTC; CDR3: CASSFPQAGSYEQYF
D: TRBD2; V: TRBV28; size: .; J: TRBJ2-3; DNA: TGTGCCAGCAGTCCGTTCCGCGGGAGGGGAGAAGATACGCAGTATTTT; CDR3: CASSPFRGRGEDTQYF
D: TRBD1; V: TRBV10-3; size: .; J: TRBJ1-3; DNA: TGTGCCATCAGTGGGCCGGGACAGGAACTCTGGGGCTCTGGAAACACCATATATTTT; CDR3: CAISGPGQELWGSGNTIYF
D: .; V: TRBV10-1; size: .; J: TRBJ2-7; DNA: TGCGCCAGACGACGACTTTACGAGCAGTACTTC; CDR3: CARRRLYEQYF
D: .; V: TRBV27; size: .; J: TRBJ2-7; DNA: TGTGCCAGCAGTTCTGGGGAGGCCTACGAGCAGTACTTC; CDR3: CASSSGEAYEQYF
D: .; V: TRBV5-1; size: .; J: TRBJ2-5; DNA: TGCGCCAGCAGCCCAGACAGTCAAGAGACCCAGTACTTC; CDR3: CASSPDSQETQYF
D: .; V: TRBV7-2; size: .; J: TRBJ1-6; DNA: TGTGCCAGCACCCGGGACACTTATAATTCACCCCTCCACTTT; CDR3: CASTRDTYNSPLHF
D: .; V: TRBV28; size: .; J: TRBJ1-1; DNA: TGTGCCAGCACAGTACCGGGACCTCGCGGGGCTGAAGCTTTCTTT; CDR3: CASTVPGPRGAEAFF
D: TRBD1; V: TRBV5-1; size: .; J: TRBJ1-1; DNA: TGCGCCAGCAGTCCCGGGACAGCGAACACTGAAGCTTTCTTT; CDR3: CASSPGTANTEAFF
D: .; V: TRBV6-1; size: .; J: TRBJ2-1; DNA: TGTGCCAGCAGTGAAGGAGGGAGGCCGGTCTTC; CDR3: CASSEGGRPVF